The rows below give T cell receptor beta chains drawn from one sample of a study of human T cells and chemical hapten exposure. TCRdb re-called the RACE reads with MiXCR, one entry per CDR3 protein. This table holds 180,000 or so distinct CDR3 sequences, about 14% found once. The sample here was whole blood, taken in connection with sensitization to the hapten diphenylcyclopropenone (DPC). Receptors were obtained from a woman between 25 and 40 years old with alopecia areata. Some clones in this sample may be carry-over from other donors' samples. The CDR3 runs from the conserved cysteine through the conserved F or W. The D gene is left open where the match is weak. Size tells how often a clone was seen (once, few, many) or the class of an expanded clone, and some rows leave it out.

V	D	J	size	CDR3	DNA
TRBV29-1	TRBD1	TRBJ1-2	many	CSVGQGDPHGYTF	TGCAGCGTCGGACAGGGTGATCCTCACGGCTACACCTTC
TRBV27	NA	TRBJ1-1	many	CASSQGNTEAFF	TGTGCCAGCAGCCAGGGGAACACTGAAGCTTTCTTT
TRBV7-9	NA	TRBJ2-5	many	CASTPGAGRETQYF	TGTGCCAGCACCCCGGGGGCCGGACGGGAGACCCAGTACTTC
TRBV28	TRBD2	TRBJ2-3	few	CASGLVAGDSVTQYF	TGTGCCAGCGGCCTAGTAGCGGGAGATTCTGTTACGCAGTATTTT
TRBV7-9	NA	TRBJ2-1	NA	CASSPSRGDEQFF	TGTGCCAGCAGCCCCTCGAGGGGCGATGAGCAGTTCTTC
TRBV6-2/TRBV6-3	NA	TRBJ1-3	NA	CASKEVTSGNTIYF	TGTGCCAGCAAAGAGGTGACTTCTGGAAACACCATATATTTT
TRBV20-1	TRBD1	TRBJ2-4	NA	CSAWDRTAKNIQYF	TGCAGTGCGTGGGACAGGACAGCCAAAAACATTCAGTACTTC
TRBV4-3	NA	TRBJ2-5	NA	CASSLSGFSQETQYF	TGCGCCAGCAGCCTCTCTGGGTTTAGCCAAGAGACCCAGTACTTC
TRBV9	NA	TRBJ2-7	few	CASSPSRVMYEQYF	TGTGCCAGCAGCCCGAGCAGGGTCATGTACGAGCAGTACTTC
TRBV6-2/TRBV6-3	NA	TRBJ2-6	few	CASSLSSSGANVLTF	TGTGCCAGCAGTTTATCAAGCTCTGGGGCCAACGTCCTGACTTTC
TRBV29-1	NA	TRBJ1-2	many	CSVTDAYGYTF	TGCAGCGTTACAGACGCCTATGGCTACACCTTC
TRBV9	NA	TRBJ1-1	NA	CASSVTREGLGTEAFF	TGTGCCAGCAGCGTAACGAGGGAAGGGCTGGGTACTGAAGCTTTCTTT
TRBV29-1	NA	TRBJ1-1	few	CSVPGFPEAFF	TGCAGCGTTCCAGGGTTCCCTGAAGCTTTCTTT
TRBV2	TRBD2	TRBJ2-7	NA	CASSRPGLAGGPDEQYF	TGTGCCAGCAGTCGTCCGGGACTAGCGGGAGGGCCGGACGAGCAGTACTTC
TRBV7-6	NA	TRBJ1-1	NA	CASSLESGFNTEAFF	TGTGCCAGCAGCTTAGAGTCGGGGTTTAACACTGAAGCTTTCTTT
TRBV28	TRBD1	TRBJ1-5	NA	CASSLYAGTGNQPQHF	TGTGCCAGCAGTTTATACGCTGGGACAGGCAATCAGCCCCAGCATTTT
TRBV10-3	NA	TRBJ1-1	NA	CAISETGNTEAFF	TGTGCCATCAGTGAGACGGGAAACACTGAAGCTTTCTTT
TRBV5-1	TRBD1	TRBJ2-3	many	CASSETGTLSSTQYF	TGCGCCAGCAGCGAGACAGGGACACTTTCCAGTACGCAGTATTTT
TRBV15	NA	TRBJ2-7	many	CATSRAQGPTEQYF	TGTGCCACCAGCAGAGCACAGGGTCCTACCGAGCAGTACTTC
TRBV12-5	TRBD1	TRBJ2-7	many	CASGTGQGDEQYF	TGTGCTAGTGGTACGGGACAGGGGGACGAGCAGTACTTC
TRBV6-1	NA	TRBJ2-5	few	CASSEVPVQETQYF	TGTGCCAGCAGTGAAGTGCCAGTGCAAGAGACCCAGTACTTC
TRBV5-4	NA	TRBJ2-3	few	CASSFLGTQYF	TGTGCCAGCAGCTTCTTGGGTACGCAGTATTTT
TRBV11-2	TRBD2	TRBJ2-1	many	CASSLDRVLAGGNEQFF	TGTGCCAGCAGCTTAGATCGGGTACTAGCGGGCGGGAATGAGCAGTTCTTC
TRBV20-1	NA	TRBJ2-3	many	CSASNRRDNTDTQYF	TGCAGTGCTAGTAACCGGCGGGACAACACAGATACGCAGTATTTT
TRBV29-1	NA	TRBJ2-7	few	CSVRGVYEQYF	TGCAGCGTTCGAGGCGTCTACGAGCAGTACTTC
TRBV7-2	NA	TRBJ2-1	NA	CASSAQRVIGEELCEQFF	TGTGCCAGCAGCGCGCAAAGGGTTATCGGGGAGGAGTTGTGTGAGCAGTTCTTC
TRBV29-1	NA	TRBJ2-3	many	CSVEGNRRAGDTQYF	TGCAGCGTTGAAGGCAACAGGCGGGCCGGAGATACGCAGTATTTT
TRBV10-2	NA	TRBJ2-7	many	CASSEYFTYEQYF	TGCGCCAGCAGTGAGTACTTTACCTACGAGCAGTACTTC
TRBV12-3/TRBV12-4	NA	TRBJ2-1	few	CASSLHLAQGSNEQFF	TGTGCCAGCAGTTTGCACCTGGCACAGGGCTCCAATGAGCAGTTCTTC
TRBV19	NA	TRBJ1-3	few	CASTPQGSGNTIYF	TGTGCCAGTACCCCTCAGGGATCTGGAAACACCATATATTTT
TRBV4-2	NA	TRBJ2-3	few	CASSQQPGDTQYF	TGTGCCAGCAGCCAACAACCGGGAGATACGCAGTATTTT
TRBV3-1	NA	TRBJ2-4	few	CASSSRLGTLAKNIQYF	TGTGCCAGCAGCTCCCGCTTAGGGACTTTAGCCAAAAACATTCAGTACTTC